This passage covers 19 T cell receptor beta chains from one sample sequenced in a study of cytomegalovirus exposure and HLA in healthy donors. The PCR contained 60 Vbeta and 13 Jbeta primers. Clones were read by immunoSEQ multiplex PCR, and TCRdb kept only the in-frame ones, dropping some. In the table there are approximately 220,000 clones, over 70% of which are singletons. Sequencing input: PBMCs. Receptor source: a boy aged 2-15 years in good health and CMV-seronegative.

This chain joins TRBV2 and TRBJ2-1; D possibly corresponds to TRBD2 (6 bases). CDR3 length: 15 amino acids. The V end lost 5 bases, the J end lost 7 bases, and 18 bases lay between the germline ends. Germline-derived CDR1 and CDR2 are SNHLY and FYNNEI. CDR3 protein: CASSWTAGRENEQFF. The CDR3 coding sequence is TGTGCCAGCAGTTGGACGGCGGGGCGAGAGAATGAGCAGTTCTTC.

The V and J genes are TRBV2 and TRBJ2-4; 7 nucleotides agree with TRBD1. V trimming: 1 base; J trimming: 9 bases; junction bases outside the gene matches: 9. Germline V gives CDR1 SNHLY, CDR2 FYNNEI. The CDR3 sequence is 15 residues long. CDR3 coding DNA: TGTGCCAGCAGTGAAGGGTTAAACAGGGGTTGCATTCAGTACTTC. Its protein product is CASSEGLNRGCIQYF.

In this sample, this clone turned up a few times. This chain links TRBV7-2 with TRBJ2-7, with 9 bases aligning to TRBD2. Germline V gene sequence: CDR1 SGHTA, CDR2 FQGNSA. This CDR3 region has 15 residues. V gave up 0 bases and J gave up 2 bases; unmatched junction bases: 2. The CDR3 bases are TGTGCCAGCAGCTTAGCCCTAGCGGGAACCTACGAGCAGTACTTC. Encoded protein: CASSLALAGTYEQYF.

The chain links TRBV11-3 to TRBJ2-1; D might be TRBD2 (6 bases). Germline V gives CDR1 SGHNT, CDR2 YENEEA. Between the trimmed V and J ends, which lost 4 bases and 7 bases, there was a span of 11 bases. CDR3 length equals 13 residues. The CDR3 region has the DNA TGTGCCAGCAGCTATGGGGGGACGAATGAGCAGTTCTTC. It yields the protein CASSYGGTNEQFF.

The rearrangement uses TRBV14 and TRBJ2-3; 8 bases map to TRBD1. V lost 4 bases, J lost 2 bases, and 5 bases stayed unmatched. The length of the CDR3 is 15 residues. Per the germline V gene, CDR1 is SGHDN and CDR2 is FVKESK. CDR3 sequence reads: CASSPWDRPTDTQYF. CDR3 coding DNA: TGTGCCAGCAGCCCCTGGGACAGGCCCACAGATACGCAGTATTTT.

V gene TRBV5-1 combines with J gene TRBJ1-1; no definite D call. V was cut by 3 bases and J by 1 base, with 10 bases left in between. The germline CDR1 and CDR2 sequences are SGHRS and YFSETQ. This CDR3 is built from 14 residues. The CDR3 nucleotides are TGCGCCAGCAGCTGGGGAGAGCGGAACACTGAAGCTTTCTTT. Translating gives CASSWGERNTEAFF.

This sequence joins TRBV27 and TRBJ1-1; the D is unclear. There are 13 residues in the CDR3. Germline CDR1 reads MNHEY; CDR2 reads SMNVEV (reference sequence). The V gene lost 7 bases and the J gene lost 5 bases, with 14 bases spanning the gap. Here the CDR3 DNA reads TGTGCCAGCAACAGTCGCGTCATGACTGAAGCTTTCTTT. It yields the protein CASNSRVMTEAFF.

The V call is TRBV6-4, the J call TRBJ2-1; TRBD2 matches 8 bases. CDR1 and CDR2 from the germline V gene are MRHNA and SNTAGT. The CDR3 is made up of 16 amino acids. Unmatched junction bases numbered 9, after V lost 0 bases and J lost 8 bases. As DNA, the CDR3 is TGTGCCAGCAGTGACTCCCCCGGACTAGCTTCGGATGAGCAGTTCTTC. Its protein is CASSDSPGLASDEQFF.

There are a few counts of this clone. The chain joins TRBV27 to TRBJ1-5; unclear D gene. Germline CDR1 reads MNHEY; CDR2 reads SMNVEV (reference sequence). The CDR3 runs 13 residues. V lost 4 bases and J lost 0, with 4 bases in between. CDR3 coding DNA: TGTGCCAGCAGTTATTATAGCAATCAGCCCCAGCATTTT. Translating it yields CASSYYSNQPQHF.

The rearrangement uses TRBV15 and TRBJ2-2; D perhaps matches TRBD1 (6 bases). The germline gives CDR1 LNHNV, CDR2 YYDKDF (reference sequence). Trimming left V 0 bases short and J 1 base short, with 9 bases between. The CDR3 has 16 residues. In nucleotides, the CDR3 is TGTGCCACCAGCAGAGATCTGACAGGGAACACCGGGGAGCTGTTTTTT. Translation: CATSRDLTGNTGELFF. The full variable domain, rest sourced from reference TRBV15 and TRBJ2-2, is DAMVIQNPRYQVTQFGKPVTLSCSQTLNHNVMYWYQQKSSQAPKLLFHYYDKDFNNEADTPDNFQSRRPNTSFCFLDIRSPGLGDTAMYLCATSRDLTGNTGELFFGEGSRLTVL.

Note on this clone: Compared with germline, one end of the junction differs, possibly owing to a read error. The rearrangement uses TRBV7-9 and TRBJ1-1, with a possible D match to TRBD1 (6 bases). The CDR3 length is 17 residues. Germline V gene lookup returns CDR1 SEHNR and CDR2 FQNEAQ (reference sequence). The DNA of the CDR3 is TGTTCCAGCAGCTTAGCTCAGGGGACGACCCGCGGAACTGAAGCTTTCTTT. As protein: CSSSLAQGTTRGTEAFF. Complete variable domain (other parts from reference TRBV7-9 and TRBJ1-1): DTGVSQNPRHKITKRGQNVTFRCDPISEHNRLYWYRQTLGQGPEFLTYFQNEAQLEKSRLLSDRFSAERPKGSFSTLEIQRTEQGDSAMYLCSSSLAQGTTRGTEAFFGQGTRLTVV.

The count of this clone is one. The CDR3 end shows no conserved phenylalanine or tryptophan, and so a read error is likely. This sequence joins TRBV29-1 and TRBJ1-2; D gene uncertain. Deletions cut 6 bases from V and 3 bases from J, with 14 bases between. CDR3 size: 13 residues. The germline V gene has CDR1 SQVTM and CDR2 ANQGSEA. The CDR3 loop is CSVALGGDYGYTV. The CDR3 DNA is TGCAGCGTAGCTTTGGGTGGAGACTATGGCTACACCGTC.

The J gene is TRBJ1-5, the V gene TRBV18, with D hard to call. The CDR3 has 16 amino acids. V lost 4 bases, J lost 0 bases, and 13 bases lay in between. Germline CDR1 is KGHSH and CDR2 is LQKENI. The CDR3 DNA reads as TGTGCCAGCTCACTTACCCAGTCCCGTAGCAATCAGCCCCAGCATTTT. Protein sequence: CASSLTQSRSNQPQHF.

As DNA, the CDR3 is TGTGCCAGCAGTAGCGGGAGTAACGGCGGGGAGCTGTTTTTT. The encoded protein is CASSSGSNGGELFF. The chain couples TRBV11-2 to TRBJ2-2, with TRBD2 matching 9 bases. Germline V gene sequence: CDR1 SGHAT, CDR2 FQNNGV. V gave up 6 bases and J gave up 7 bases; unmatched junction bases: 6. The CDR3 consists of 14 residues.

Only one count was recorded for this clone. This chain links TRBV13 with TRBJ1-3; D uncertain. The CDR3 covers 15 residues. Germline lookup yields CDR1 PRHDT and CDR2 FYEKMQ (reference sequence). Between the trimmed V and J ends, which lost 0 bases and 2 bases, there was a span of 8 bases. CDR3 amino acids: CASSLGMGTGNTIYF. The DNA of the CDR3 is TGTGCCAGCAGCTTAGGCATGGGCACTGGAAACACCATATATTTT.

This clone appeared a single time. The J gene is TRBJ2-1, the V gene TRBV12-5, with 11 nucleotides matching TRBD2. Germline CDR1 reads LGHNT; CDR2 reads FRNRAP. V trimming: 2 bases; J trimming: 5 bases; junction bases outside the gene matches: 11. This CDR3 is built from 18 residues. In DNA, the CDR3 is TGTGCTAGTGGTTTGAGCCGGACTAGCGGGCGGTTCGACAATGAGCAGTTCTTC. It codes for CASGLSRTSGRFDNEQFF.

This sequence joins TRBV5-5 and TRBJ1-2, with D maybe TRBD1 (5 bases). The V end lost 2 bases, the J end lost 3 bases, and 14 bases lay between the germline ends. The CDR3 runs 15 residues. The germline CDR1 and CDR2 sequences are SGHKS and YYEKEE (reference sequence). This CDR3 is CASSFLPQADYGYTF. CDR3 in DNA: TGTGCCAGCAGCTTTTTGCCACAGGCAGACTATGGCTACACCTTC. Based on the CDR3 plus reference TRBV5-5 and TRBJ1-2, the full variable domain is DAGVTQSPTHLIKTRGQQVTLRCSPISGHKSVSWYQQVLGQGPQFIFQYYEKEERGRGNFPDRFSARQFPNYSSELNVNALLLGDSALYLCASSFLPQADYGYTFGSGTRLTVV.

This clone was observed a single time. CDR3 in amino acids: CASSEADSYEQYF. The CDR3 coding sequence is TGTGCCAGCAGTGAAGCGGACAGCTACGAGCAGTACTTC. The chain links TRBV2 to TRBJ2-5; D possibly corresponds to TRBD1 (6 bases). The J call may be incorrect, as the DNA end agrees better with TRBJ2-7. This CDR3 has 13 residues. Germline assignment: CDR1 SNHLY and CDR2 FYNNEI.

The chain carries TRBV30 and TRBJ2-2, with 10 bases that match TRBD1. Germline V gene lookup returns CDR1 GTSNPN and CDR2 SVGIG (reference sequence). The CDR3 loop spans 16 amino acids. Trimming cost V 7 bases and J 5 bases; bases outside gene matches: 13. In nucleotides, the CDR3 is TGTGCCTTTCGACCTAGGGGACAGGGGTTGACCGGGGAGCTGTTTTTT. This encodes CAFRPRGQGLTGELFF.